The clone carrying this TCR beta chain has only a few counts. At one of its ends the junction is not consistent with the germline gene, which may arise from a read error. This sample was included in a study of early T cells in non-severe SARS-CoV-2 infection. TCRdb re-derived calls from the 5' RACE reads in MiXCR, one entry per CDR3 protein. The sample includes some 73,000 distinct CDR3 sequences, more than 10% seen only once; the top ten take around 3.5%. The CDR3 has 11 amino acids. From germline, CDR1 is MDHEN and CDR2 SYDVKM. The gene calls are TRBV28 and TRBJ1-6; D possibly corresponds to TRBD1 (5 bases). This receptor was obtained from an adult who was a healthcare worker with PCR-confirmed SARS-CoV-2 infection or an uninfected control (not recorded which). Sequences were obtained from whole blood. The CDR3 nucleotides read TGTGCCAGCAGTTCTGCGAGACAGAAACAATTT. It is translated as CASSSARQKQF.